The source of this T cell receptor beta chain is a study of cytomegalovirus exposure and HLA in healthy donors. The V and J ends lost 5 bases and 2 bases, in that order; junction bases with no gene match: 14. CDR1 and CDR2 from the germline V gene are SEHNR and FQNEAQ (reference sequence). This CDR3 has 17 amino acids. Of note for this clone: Its antigen is unknown.

General study points: Confirmation was obtained in vitro that three CMV-associated chains are specific for CMV antigens.

The method was immunoSEQ multiplex PCR; TCRdb's version includes in-frame clones alone and lacks a portion of them. The data show roughly 50,000 clones, with 80% to 95% seen just once and about 3.1% held by the top ten. The V call is TRBV7-9, the J call TRBJ2-5; TRBD2 aligns across 7 bases. The specimen was PBMCs. The sequence derives from a man in his late teens or twenties in good health and CMV-seronegative. CDR3 nucleotides: TGTGCCAGCAGCCCCGGAGAGGCTAGCGGTTATCAAGAGACCCAGTACTTC. Its translation is CASSPGEASGYQETQYF.